These T cell receptor beta chains were read from a single sample in a study of cytomegalovirus exposure and HLA in healthy donors. Sequencing used immunoSEQ multiplex PCR; TCRdb keeps in-frame clones, though not all of them. This sample carries 150,000 to 200,000 clones, roughly 73% of them seen once, and the ten largest clones take about 7.7%. The material sequenced was PBMCs. These receptors came from a woman aged 40 to 50 in good health and CMV-seropositive. Both conserved end residues are part of each CDR3. The order of the fields is V gene, J gene, clone size, D gene, CDR3 protein, CDR3 DNA. A D gene is named only where the DNA matches it firmly. Clone size, where shown, is once, few, many, or a class for clones that have expanded.

TRBV7-2,TRBJ1-5,once,.,CASSLLSNQPQHF,TGTGCCAGCAGCTTACTGAGCAATCAGCCCCAGCATTTT
TRBV27,TRBJ2-1,.,.,CASSFEFPEDEQFF,TGTGCCAGCAGTTTTGAGTTCCCTGAGGATGAGCAGTTCTTC
TRBV11-3,TRBJ2-7,.,.,CASSFSTDSYEQYF,TGTGCCAGCAGCTTCTCTACAGACTCCTACGAGCAGTACTTC
TRBV15,TRBJ1-5,.,.,CATSRDQGDSGQPQHF,TGTGCCACCAGCAGAGATCAAGGGGATTCGGGCCAGCCCCAGCATTTT
TRBV5-4,TRBJ2-1,.,.,CASSLPDRLANEQFF,TGTGCCAGCAGCTTACCAGACAGGCTGGCAAATGAGCAGTTCTTC
TRBV10-3,TRBJ2-2,few,TRBD2,CAISERPSGTGELFF,TGTGCCATCAGTGAGCGGCCTAGCGGGACCGGGGAGCTGTTTTTT
TRBV10-3,TRBJ2-2,.,.,CAINAGFNPDTTGELFF,TGTGCCATCAATGCGGGATTCAACCCCGACACTACCGGGGAGCTGTTTTTT
TRBV5-6,TRBJ2-3,.,TRBD1,CASSLGGGGTDTQYF,TGTGCCAGCAGCTTGGGAGGGGGCGGCACAGATACGCAGTATTTT
TRBV5-1,TRBJ1-3,.,.,CASSRGRSSGNTIYF,TGCGCCAGCAGCCGGGGGAGGTCCTCTGGAAACACCATATATTTT
TRBV28,TRBJ1-1,.,TRBD1,CASSETGYHPEAFF,TGTGCCAGCAGTGAGACAGGGTATCACCCTGAAGCTTTCTTT
TRBV30,TRBJ2-1,.,TRBD2,CAWRKRTSAYNEQFF,TGTGCCTGGAGGAAAAGGACTAGCGCGTACAATGAGCAGTTCTTC
TRBV7-9,TRBJ2-3,few,.,CASSLRAGEDTQYF,TGTGCCAGCAGCTTAAGGGCAGGGGAAGATACGCAGTATTTT
TRBV18,TRBJ1-2,.,TRBD1,CASSPRGTGNGYTF,TGTGCCAGCTCACCAAGAGGGACAGGCAATGGCTACACCTTC
TRBV4-3,TRBJ2-2,.,TRBD2,CASRGTIFTGELFF,TGCGCCAGCCGAGGGACTATCTTTACCGGGGAGCTGTTTTTT
TRBV28,TRBJ2-1,few,.,CASSFPLSTAFNEQFF,TGTGCCAGCAGTTTCCCCCTCTCGACTGCCTTTAATGAGCAGTTCTTC
TRBV19,TRBJ2-4,.,TRBD2,CASSVQTSGRVGNIQYF,TGTGCCAGTAGTGTCCAGACTAGCGGGAGGGTGGGAAACATTCAGTACTTC
TRBV30,TRBJ2-7,.,.,CAWSGLKTDFASYEQYF,TGTGCCTGGAGTGGATTAAAGACGGACTTCGCTTCCTACGAGCAGTACTTC
TRBV29-1,TRBJ1-1,.,TRBD1,CSVATGTSEAFF,TGCAGCGTTGCGACAGGGACCTCTGAAGCTTTCTTT
TRBV10-2,TRBJ2-1,few,.,CATCGAVSYNEQFF,TGCGCCACCTGTGGGGCCGTCTCCTACAATGAGCAGTTCTTC
TRBV4-1,TRBJ1-4,.,.,CASSQEQGLIGEKLFF,TGCGCCAGCAGCCAAGAGCAGGGCCTAATTGGGGAAAAACTGTTTTTT
TRBV4-2,TRBJ2-7,.,.,CASSQGSTSLTYEQYF,TGTGCCAGCAGCCAAGGAAGCACTAGCCTTACCTACGAGCAGTACTTC
TRBV18,TRBJ1-1,once,.,CASSPLPDSVNTEAFF,TGTGCCAGCTCACCGCTACCGGACAGTGTGAACACTGAAGCTTTCTTT
TRBV7-2,TRBJ1-1,once,.,CASSLRQSNTEAFF,TGTGCCAGCAGCTTAAGACAATCCAACACTGAAGCTTTCTTT
TRBV4-2,TRBJ2-3,once,.,CASSQGDTDTQYF,TGTGCCAGCAGCCAAGGAGACACAGATACGCAGTATTTT
TRBV5-8,TRBJ2-7,.,TRBD1,CASSSSGTARYEQYF,TGTGCCAGCAGTTCATCCGGGACAGCGAGATACGAGCAGTACTTC
TRBV4-1,TRBJ2-1,.,TRBD2,CASSQVGLAHNEQFF,TGCGCCAGCAGCCAAGTGGGACTAGCTCATAATGAGCAGTTCTTC
TRBV5-6,TRBJ1-5,.,.,CASSLTGGYNQPQHF,TGTGCCAGCAGCCTGACTGGGGGGTACAATCAGCCCCAGCATTTT
TRBV27,TRBJ2-7,.,TRBD1,CASSLSPGTAYEQYF,TGTGCCAGCAGTTTATCCCCCGGGACAGCCTACGAGCAGTACTTC
TRBV4-3,TRBJ2-3,.,TRBD2,CASSQTTSGGPDTQYF,TGCGCCAGCAGCCAGACGACTAGCGGGGGCCCAGATACGCAGTATTTT
TRBV16,TRBJ1-2,.,.,CASSVTDYGYTF,TGTGCCAGCAGCGTGACAGATTATGGCTACACCTTC
TRBV28,TRBJ1-1,.,.,CASSEPSWNTEAFF,TGTGCCAGCAGTGAACCTAGCTGGAACACTGAAGCTTTCTTT
TRBV25-1,TRBJ1-1,few,TRBD1,CASSGRQGGTEAFF,TGTGCCAGCAGCGGCCGACAGGGGGGCACTGAAGCTTTCTTT
TRBV6-4,TRBJ2-1,once,TRBD2,CASSDFVGRGEQFF,TGTGCCAGCAGTGACTTTGTGGGGAGGGGTGAGCAGTTCTTC
TRBV10-3,TRBJ1-2,.,TRBD1,CAISQILGTGGDGYTF,TGTGCCATCAGTCAGATTTTAGGGACAGGGGGCGATGGCTACACCTTC
TRBV28,TRBJ1-5,.,TRBD1,CASSVWTGSNQPQHF,TGTGCCAGCAGTGTGTGGACAGGGTCTAATCAGCCCCAGCATTTT
TRBV16,TRBJ2-3,.,TRBD2,CASSPWTSGLYTQYF,TGTGCCAGCAGCCCGTGGACTAGCGGGCTCTATACGCAGTATTTT
TRBV7-8,TRBJ2-2,.,.,CAAGEVHTGELFF,TGTGCAGCAGGGGAAGTGCACACCGGGGAGCTGTTTTTT
TRBV11-3,TRBJ2-1,.,.,CASSLRVGGTNEQFF,TGTGCCAGCAGCCTGAGAGTCGGCGGGACCAATGAGCAGTTCTTC
TRBV19,TRBJ2-2,.,TRBD2,CASTTLSPGSGLVRAGELFF,TGTGCCAGTACCACCCTCTCCCCAGGGTCGGGACTAGTTAGGGCCGGGGAGCTGTTTTTT
TRBV19,TRBJ1-2,.,.,CASSISGRNRGYTF,TGTGCCAGTAGTATTAGCGGGCGAAACCGGGGCTACACCTTC
TRBV4-1,TRBJ2-3,.,TRBD2,CASSQNPAGGGTDTQYF,TGCGCCAGCAGCCAAAACCCAGCGGGAGGGGGCACAGATACGCAGTATTTT
TRBV5-6,TRBJ1-2,few,.,CASSLKQVGGYTF,TGTGCCAGCAGCTTGAAACAGGTCGGGGGCTACACCTTC
TRBV27,TRBJ2-7,.,.,CASSLGITYEQYF,TGTGCCAGCAGCCTAGGAATAACCTACGAGCAGTACTTC
TRBV4-2,TRBJ1-4,few,.,CASSQSRTNEKLFF,TGTGCCAGCAGCCAATCTCGGACAAATGAAAAACTGTTTTTT
TRBV28,TRBJ2-3,.,TRBD2,CASSSPFSGLATDTQYF,TGTGCCAGCAGTTCCCCTTTTTCGGGACTAGCCACAGATACGCAGTATTTT
TRBV10-1,TRBJ2-7,.,TRBD2,CASSRSGSHYEQYF,TGCGCCAGCAGTCGTAGCGGGAGCCACTACGAGCAGTACTTC
TRBV28,TRBJ1-4,few,TRBD1,CATERSTGKLFF,TGTGCCACCGAGAGATCGACAGGGAAACTGTTTTTT
TRBV5-1,TRBJ2-7,.,.,CASSLAQRELSYEQYF,TGCGCCAGCAGCTTGGCGCAACGGGAGCTCTCCTACGAGCAGTACTTC
TRBV7-9,TRBJ1-3,.,TRBD1,CASSLGGQTLSGNTIYF,TGTGCCAGCAGCTTAGGGGGACAGACCTTGTCTGGAAACACCATATATTTT
TRBV7-8,TRBJ2-2,few,.,CASSFRNTGELFF,TGTGCCAGCAGCTTCCGGAACACCGGGGAGCTGTTTTTT
TRBV5-4,TRBJ2-1,once,.,CASSRTANEQFF,TGTGCCAGCAGCCGGACAGCCAATGAGCAGTTCTTC
TRBV27,TRBJ2-7,.,.,CASSFRPSVSSYEQYF,TGTGCCAGCAGTTTCCGACCTAGCGTGAGCTCCTACGAGCAGTACTTC
TRBV5-5,TRBJ1-2,.,.,CASSSRDTLTNYGYTF,TGTGCCAGCAGCTCCCGGGACACCCTGACGAACTATGGCTACACCTTC
TRBV5-1,TRBJ1-1,.,.,CASSLIPDLPGTEAFF,TGCGCCAGCAGCTTGATTCCAGACCTTCCGGGCACTGAAGCTTTCTTT
TRBV5-1,TRBJ1-1,.,.,CASSNGQPYTEAFF,TGCGCCAGCAGCAATGGACAGCCATACACTGAAGCTTTCTTT
TRBV6-1,TRBJ2-1,.,TRBD2,CASSLGGAGGEQFF,TGTGCCAGCAGCCTTGGGGGAGCGGGAGGCGAGCAGTTCTTC
TRBV5-5,TRBJ1-1,.,.,CASSATGTPNTEAFF,TGTGCCAGCAGCGCGACCGGGACTCCGAACACTGAAGCTTTCTTT
TRBV28,TRBJ2-2,.,.,CASSLTTPTGELFF,TGTGCCAGCAGTTTGACTACCCCCACCGGGGAGCTGTTTTTT
TRBV4-3,TRBJ2-3,.,.,CASSQDIGTDTQYF,TGCGCCAGCAGCCAAGATATCGGGACAGATACGCAGTATTTT
TRBV4-1,TRBJ1-1,.,TRBD1,CASSQGQKYSSTEAFF,TGCGCCAGCAGCCAGGGACAGAAATATTCCAGCACTGAAGCTTTCTTT